This passage covers 7 T cell receptor beta chains from one sample sequenced in a study of Ad26.COV2.S vaccination and SARS-CoV-2 variants. Data came from immunoSEQ multiplex PCR; TCRdb stores just in-frame clones and leaves some out. The profile covers roughly 450,000 clones, with 80% to 95% appearing a single time and 10% to 15% taken by the ten largest. Sample treatment: approximately 18 received Ad26.COV2.S at low or high dose, single or two shots; about 5 received placebo; per-sample allocation not given. Repertoires come from day 63 after the first vaccine or placebo injection. The material sequenced was peripheral blood, taken in a trial of Ad26.COV2.S vaccine versus placebo. These receptor sequences come from a person between 18 and 60 years old who received the Ad26.COV2.S COVID-19 vaccine or a placebo.

The V and J genes are TRBV5-1 and TRBJ2-7, with 11 positions matching TRBD1. Germline CDR1 and CDR2: SGHRS and YFSETQ. The CDR3 extends over 14 amino acids. Trimming removed 4 bases from V and 2 bases from J; junction bases left unmatched: 2. The CDR3 coding sequence is TGCGCCAGCAGCAAGGGACAGGGGGCCTACGAGCAGTACTTC. It translates to CASSKGQGAYEQYF.

The V and J genes are TRBV3-1 (or the pseudogene TRBV3-2) and TRBJ1-6, with TRBD1 identical over 7 bases. Germline CDR1 and CDR2: LGHDT and YNNKEL (reference sequence). The CDR3 is 17 amino acids. The J segment lost 9 bases and the V segment lost 5 bases, leaving 16 bases of the junction unmatched. The CDR3 region is CASSLRRQGTGSSPLHF. In DNA form, the CDR3 reads TGTGCCAGCAGCTTACGGAGACAGGGAACTGGAAGTTCACCCCTCCACTTT.

CDR3 amino acids: CASRNTDTQYF. CDR3 DNA sequence: TGTGCCAGCAGAAACACAGATACGCAGTATTTT. V is TRBV11-2 and J is TRBJ2-3; D is unresolved. Germline-derived CDR1 and CDR2 are SGHAT and FQNNGV. V lost 6 bases and J lost 2, with 3 bases in between. The CDR3 is 11 amino acids.

The chain carries TRBV5-1 and TRBJ1-5; the D is unclear. CDR1 is SGHRS, CDR2 YFSETQ, per germline. Trimming stripped 0 bases from V and 6 bases from J, with 10 bases between. CDR3 length: 14 residues. The CDR3 loop reads CASSLGGIGQPQHF. In nucleotides, the CDR3 is TGCGCCAGCAGCTTGGGGGGAATAGGTCAGCCCCAGCATTTT.

This sequence joins TRBV19 and TRBJ2-7, with TRBD1 as a possible D gene (6 bases). The germline V and J ends were trimmed by 5 bases and 1 base, with 12 bases remaining between them. Germline CDR1 is LNHDA and CDR2 is SQIVND (reference sequence). This CDR3 spans 14 amino acids. CDR3 coding DNA: TGTGCCAGTAGTGAACAGGGTAGTTCCTACGAGCAGTACTTC. The encoded protein is CASSEQGSSYEQYF. Full variable domain (missing parts from reference TRBV19 and TRBJ2-7): DGGITQSPKYLFRKEGQNVTLSCEQNLNHDAMYWYRQDPGQGLRLIYYSQIVNDFQKGDIAEGYSVSREKKESFPLTVTSAQKNPTAFYLCASSEQGSSYEQYFGPGTRLTVT.

This clone was counted between two and nine times. The chain links TRBV30 to TRBJ1-2; 7 bases align to TRBD1. The germline V gene encodes CDR1 GTSNPN and CDR2 SVGIG (reference sequence). J lost 6 bases, V lost 5 bases, and 6 bases had no gene match. The CDR3 length is 12 residues. In DNA form, the CDR3 reads TGTGCCTGGCTTAAGGGGGCCAATGGCTACACCTTC. Residues: CAWLKGANGYTF.

This rearrangement joins TRBV30 to TRBJ1-1; TRBD1 agrees at 8 bases. The V gene's germline CDR1 is GTSNPN and CDR2 SVGIG (reference sequence). CDR3 length: 16 amino acids. V lost 0 bases and J lost 4; bases outside the gene matches: 10. CDR3 nucleotide sequence: TGTGCCTGGAGTGTAAACAGGGGGACTTTGAGCACTGAAGCTTTCTTT. Its translation: CAWSVNRGTLSTEAFF.